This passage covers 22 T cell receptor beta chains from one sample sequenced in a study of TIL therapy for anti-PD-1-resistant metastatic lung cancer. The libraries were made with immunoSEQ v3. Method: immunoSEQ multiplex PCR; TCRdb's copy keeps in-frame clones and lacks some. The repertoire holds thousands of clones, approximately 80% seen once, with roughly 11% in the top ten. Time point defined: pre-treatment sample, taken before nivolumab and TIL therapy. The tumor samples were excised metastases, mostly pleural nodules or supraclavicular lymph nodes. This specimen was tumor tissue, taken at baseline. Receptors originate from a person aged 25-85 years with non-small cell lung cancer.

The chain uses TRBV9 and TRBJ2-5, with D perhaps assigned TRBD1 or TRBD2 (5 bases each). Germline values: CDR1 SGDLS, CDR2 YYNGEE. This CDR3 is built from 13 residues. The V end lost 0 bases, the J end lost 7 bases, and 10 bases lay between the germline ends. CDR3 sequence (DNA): TGTGCCAGCAGCGTAGGGGACCCTGGGACCCAGTACTTC. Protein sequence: CASSVGDPGTQYF.

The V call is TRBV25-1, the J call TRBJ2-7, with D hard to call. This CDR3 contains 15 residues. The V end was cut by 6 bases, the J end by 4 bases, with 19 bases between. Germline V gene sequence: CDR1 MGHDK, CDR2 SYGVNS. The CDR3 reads CASRGFSEGHYEQYF. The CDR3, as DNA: TGTGCCAGCAGGGGTTTCAGTGAAGGTCATTACGAGCAGTACTTC.

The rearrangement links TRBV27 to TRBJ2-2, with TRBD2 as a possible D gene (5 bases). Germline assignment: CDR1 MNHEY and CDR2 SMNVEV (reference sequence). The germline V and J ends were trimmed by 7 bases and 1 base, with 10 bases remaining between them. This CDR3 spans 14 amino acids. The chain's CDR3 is CASMWRRNTGELFF. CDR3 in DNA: TGTGCCAGCATGTGGAGGAGGAACACCGGGGAGCTGTTTTTT.

The CDR3 sequence is CASPAGNTIYF. CDR3 nucleotides: TGTGCCAGCCCAGCTGGAAACACCATATATTTT. The chain couples TRBV6-1 to TRBJ1-3, with unresolved D. Trimming cost V 8 bases and J 2 bases, with 4 bases left between them. The CDR3 contains 11 residues. Germline-derived CDR1 and CDR2 are MNHNS and SASEGT.

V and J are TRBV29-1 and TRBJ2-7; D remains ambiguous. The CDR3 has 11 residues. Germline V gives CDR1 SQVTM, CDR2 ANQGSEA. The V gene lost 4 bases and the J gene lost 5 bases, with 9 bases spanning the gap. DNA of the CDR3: TGCAGCGTTGGTCAGCTCGACGAGCAGTACTTC. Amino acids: CSVGQLDEQYF.

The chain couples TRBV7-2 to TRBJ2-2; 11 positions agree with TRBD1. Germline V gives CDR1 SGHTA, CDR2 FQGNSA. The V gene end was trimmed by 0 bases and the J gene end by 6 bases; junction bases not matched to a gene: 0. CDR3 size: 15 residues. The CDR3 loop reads CASSLAGQGAGELFF. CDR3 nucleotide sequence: TGTGCCAGCAGCTTAGCGGGACAGGGGGCCGGGGAGCTGTTTTTT.

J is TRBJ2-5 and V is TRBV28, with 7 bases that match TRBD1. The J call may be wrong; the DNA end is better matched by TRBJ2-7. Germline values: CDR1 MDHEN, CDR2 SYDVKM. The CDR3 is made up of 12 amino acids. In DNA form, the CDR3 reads TGTGCCAGCTCTCAAGGGGGCAACGAGCAGTACTTC. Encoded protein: CASSQGGNEQYF.

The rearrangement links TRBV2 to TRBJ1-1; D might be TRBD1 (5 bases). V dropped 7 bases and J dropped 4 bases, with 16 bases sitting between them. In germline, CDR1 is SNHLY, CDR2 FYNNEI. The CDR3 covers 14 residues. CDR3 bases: TGTGCCAGCAAGAGGCAGCCGGGGGGCACTGAAGCTTTCTTT. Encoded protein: CASKRQPGGTEAFF.

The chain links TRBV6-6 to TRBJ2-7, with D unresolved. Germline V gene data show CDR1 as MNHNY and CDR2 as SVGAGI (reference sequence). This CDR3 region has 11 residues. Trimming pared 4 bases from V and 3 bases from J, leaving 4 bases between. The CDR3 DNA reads TGTGCCAGCAGTTCGTACTACGAGCAGTACTTC. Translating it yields CASSSYYEQYF.

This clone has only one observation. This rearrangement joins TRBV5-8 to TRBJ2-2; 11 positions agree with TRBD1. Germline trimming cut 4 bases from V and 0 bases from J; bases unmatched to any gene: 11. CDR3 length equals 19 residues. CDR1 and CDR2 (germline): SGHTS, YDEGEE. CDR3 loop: CASSMDRGHRAPNTGELFF. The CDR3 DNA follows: TGTGCCAGCAGCATGGACAGGGGGCATCGAGCGCCGAACACCGGGGAGCTGTTTTTT.

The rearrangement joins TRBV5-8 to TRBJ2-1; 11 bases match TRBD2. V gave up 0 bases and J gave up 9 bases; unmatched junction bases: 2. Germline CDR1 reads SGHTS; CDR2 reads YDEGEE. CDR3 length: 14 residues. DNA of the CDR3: TGTGCCAGCAGCTTGGCTCTAGCGGGGGGTGAGCAGTTCTTC. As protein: CASSLALAGGEQFF.

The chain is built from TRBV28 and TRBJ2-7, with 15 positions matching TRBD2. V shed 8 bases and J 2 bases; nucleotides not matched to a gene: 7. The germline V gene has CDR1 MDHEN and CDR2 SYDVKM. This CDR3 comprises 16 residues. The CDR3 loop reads CASGGTSGRSPYEQYF. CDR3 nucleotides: TGTGCCAGCGGGGGGACTAGCGGGAGGTCCCCCTACGAGCAGTACTTC.

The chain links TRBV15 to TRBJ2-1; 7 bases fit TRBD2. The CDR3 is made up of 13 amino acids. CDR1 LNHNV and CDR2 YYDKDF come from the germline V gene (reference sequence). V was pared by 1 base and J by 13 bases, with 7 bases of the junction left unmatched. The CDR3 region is CATSRVLAGVQFF. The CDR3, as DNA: TGTGCCACCAGCAGAGTCCTTGCGGGAGTTCAGTTCTTC.

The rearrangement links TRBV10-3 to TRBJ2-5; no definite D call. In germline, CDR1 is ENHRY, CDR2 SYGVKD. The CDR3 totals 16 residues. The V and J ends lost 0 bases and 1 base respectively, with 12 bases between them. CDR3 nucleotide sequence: TGTGCCATCAGTGAGTCGGCCCTGAGGTCCCAAGAGACCCAGTACTTC. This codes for CAISESALRSQETQYF.

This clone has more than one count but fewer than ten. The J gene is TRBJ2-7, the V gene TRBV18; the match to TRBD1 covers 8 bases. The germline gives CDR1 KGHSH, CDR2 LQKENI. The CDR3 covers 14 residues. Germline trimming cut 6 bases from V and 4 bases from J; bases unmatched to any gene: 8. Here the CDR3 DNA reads TGTGCCAGCTCTCCGGGACAGGAGCTATACGAGCAGTACTTC. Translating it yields CASSPGQELYEQYF.

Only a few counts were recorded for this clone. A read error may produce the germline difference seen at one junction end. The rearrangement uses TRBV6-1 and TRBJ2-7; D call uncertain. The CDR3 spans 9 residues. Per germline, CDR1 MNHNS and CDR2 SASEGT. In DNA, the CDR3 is TGTGCCGCCGGGCCGCCTCTCTTCTTC. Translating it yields CAAGPPLFF.

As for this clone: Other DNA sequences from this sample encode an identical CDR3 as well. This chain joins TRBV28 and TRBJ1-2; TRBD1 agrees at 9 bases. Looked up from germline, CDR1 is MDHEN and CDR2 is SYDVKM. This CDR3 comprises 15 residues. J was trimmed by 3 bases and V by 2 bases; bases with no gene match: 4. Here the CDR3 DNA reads TGTGCCAGCAGTTTACGGGACAGGGCGGACTATGGCTACACCTTC. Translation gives CASSLRDRADYGYTF.

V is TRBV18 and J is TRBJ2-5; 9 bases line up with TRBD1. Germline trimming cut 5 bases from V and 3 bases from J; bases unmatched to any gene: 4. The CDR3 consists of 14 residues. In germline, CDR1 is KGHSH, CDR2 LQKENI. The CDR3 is CASSAGQGEETQYF. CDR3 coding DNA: TGTGCCAGCTCAGCGGGACAGGGTGAAGAGACCCAGTACTTC. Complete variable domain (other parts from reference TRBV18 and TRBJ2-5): NAGVMQNPRHLVRRRGQEARLRCSPMKGHSHVYWYRQLPEEGLKFMVYLQKENIIDESGMPKERFSAEFPKEGPSILRIQQVVRGDSAAYFCASSAGQGEETQYFGPGTRLLVL.

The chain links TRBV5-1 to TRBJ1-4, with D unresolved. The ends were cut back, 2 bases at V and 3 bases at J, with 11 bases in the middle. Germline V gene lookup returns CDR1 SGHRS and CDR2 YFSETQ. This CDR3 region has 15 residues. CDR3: CASSFAGLSNEKLFF. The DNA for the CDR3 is TGCGCCAGCAGCTTCGCCGGTTTGTCTAATGAAAAACTGTTTTTT.

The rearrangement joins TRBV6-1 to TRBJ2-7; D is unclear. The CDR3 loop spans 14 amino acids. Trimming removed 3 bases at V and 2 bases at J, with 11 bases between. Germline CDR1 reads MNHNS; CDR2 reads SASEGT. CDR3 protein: CASSDHLPPYEQYF. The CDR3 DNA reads TGTGCCAGCAGTGACCACCTCCCTCCCTACGAGCAGTACTTC.

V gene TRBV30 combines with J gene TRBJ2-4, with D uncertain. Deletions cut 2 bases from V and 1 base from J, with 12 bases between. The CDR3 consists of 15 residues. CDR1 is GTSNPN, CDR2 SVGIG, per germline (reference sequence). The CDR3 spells CAWSRANEAKNIQYF. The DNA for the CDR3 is TGTGCCTGGAGTAGGGCCAATGAGGCCAAAAACATTCAGTACTTC.

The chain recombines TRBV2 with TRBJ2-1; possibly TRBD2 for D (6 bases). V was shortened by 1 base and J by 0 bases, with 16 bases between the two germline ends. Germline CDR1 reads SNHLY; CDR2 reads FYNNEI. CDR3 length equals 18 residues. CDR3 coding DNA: TGTGCCAGCAGTGAAGGCTTCCGGGACTCCCCCTCCTACAATGAGCAGTTCTTC. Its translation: CASSEGFRDSPSYNEQFF. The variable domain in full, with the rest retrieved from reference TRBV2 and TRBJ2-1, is EPEVTQTPSHQVTQMGQEVILRCVPISNHLYFYWYRQILGQKVEFLVSFYNNEISEKSEIFDDQFSVERPDGSNFTLKIRSTKLEDSAMYFCASSEGFRDSPSYNEQFFGPGTRLTVL.